The clone carrying this TCR beta chain was counted a single time. Its antigen is still unknown. This sample was included in a study of CD4+ T cells in melanoma. The study's findings and limits: In melanoma, neoantigen-specific CD4+ T cells reportedly differed in differentiation state. CD8+ T cell, macrophage and B cell function reportedly correlated with neoantigen-specific CD4+ T cells.

Repertoires were generated with immunoSEQ multiplex PCR, while TCRdb's copy carries only in-frame clones and drops some. The sample consists of fewer than 20,000 clones, roughly 80% of them appearing once. CDR1 is SGHTS and CDR2 is YDEGEE in the germline V gene. Trimming took 0 bases from V and 3 from J, leaving 6 bases between them. The CDR3 length is 13 residues. J is TRBJ2-5 and V is TRBV5-8; weak D call: TRBD2 (5 bases). The sequenced sample was cells from a culture (not recorded whether cultured in vitro). The origin of this receptor is a human donor with melanoma. CDR3 nucleotide sequence: TGTGCCAGCAGCTTGGGGGGAGAAGAGACCCAGTACTTC. It is translated as CASSLGGEETQYF.